The source of this TCR beta chain is a study of shared clonotypes between healthy human individuals. CD45RO-negative, CCR7-selected cells formed the naive CD8 fraction, which excluded terminally differentiated effector memory CD45RA+ cells. The protocol was immunoSEQ multiplex PCR, while the TCRdb copy is restricted to in-frame clones and leaves out a portion. The sample carries some 2 million clones, less than 95% recorded once. Study-wide results and caveats: Sequencing of the sorted subsets was shown by rarefaction to be incomplete despite large depth.

This clone was observed a few times. Antigen: not known. This CDR3 is also generated by other DNA sequences in the sample. This receptor was obtained from a man aged 18 to 35 in good health. Input material: naive CD8+ T cells sorted from blood.

Here the CDR3 reads CASSVAGDSYEQYF. In nucleotides, the CDR3 is TGTGCCAGCAGTGTCGCAGGGGACTCCTACGAGCAGTACTTC. The genes are TRBV6-5 and TRBJ2-7, with a possible D match to TRBD1 (6 bases). The germline V gene has CDR1 MNHEY and CDR2 SVGAGI. V was clipped by 5 bases and J by 0 bases, with 11 bases between them. CDR3 length: 14 amino acids.